The 28 T cell receptor beta chains below all came from one sample that was sequenced in a study of control samples from healthy donors and cancer patients. Clones were sequenced by immunoSEQ multiplex PCR, and TCRdb holds only the in-frame ones, with some missing. The sample has around 78,000 clones; 94% are singletons. Sequencing was performed on blood. The receptors were sampled from a woman aged 18-30 years in good health.

As to this clone: A junction boundary mismatches the germline segment, possibly from a read error. As DNA, the CDR3 is TGTGCCCGCAGCTTGAGGGTCGGGGGGCAAAGGGGCTATGGCTACACCTTC. It yields the protein CARSLRVGGQRGYGYTF. This chain joins TRBV5-6 and TRBJ1-2, with D possibly TRBD1 on 6 matching bases. The CDR3 contains 17 residues. From germline, CDR1 is SGHDT and CDR2 YYEEEE.

V and J are TRBV10-1 and TRBJ1-1; perhaps TRBD1 as D (5 bases). This CDR3 is built from 13 residues. Germline lookup yields CDR1 WNHNN and CDR2 SYGVQD (reference sequence). Deletions cut 8 bases from V and 1 base from J, with 11 bases between. The chain's CDR3 is CASRSQGNTEAFF. CDR3 coding DNA: TGCGCCAGCCGGTCCCAGGGGAACACTGAAGCTTTCTTT.

The genes are TRBV5-4 and TRBJ2-5; 15 nucleotides align to TRBD2. This CDR3 spans 19 amino acids. The V and J ends lost 3 bases and 5 bases, in that order; junction bases with no gene match: 14. The germline CDR1 and CDR2 sequences are SGHNT and YYREEE (reference sequence). The CDR3 is CASSSPRTGLAGGLETQYF. CDR3 nucleotide sequence: TGTGCCAGCAGCTCACCAAGAACCGGACTAGCGGGGGGGCTGGAGACCCAGTACTTC.

The chain is built from TRBV3-1 (or the pseudogene TRBV3-2) and TRBJ2-2; 8 positions agree with TRBD2. Germline CDR1 and CDR2: LGHDT and YNNKEL (reference sequence). The V gene end was trimmed by 2 bases and the J gene end by 7 bases; junction bases not matched to a gene: 0. The CDR3 contains 13 residues. The CDR3 region is CASSQREGGELFF. In nucleotides, the CDR3 is TGTGCCAGCAGCCAACGGGAGGGCGGGGAGCTGTTTTTT.

CDR3 sequence (DNA): TGTGCCAGCTCACCATCTGGGTTGTGGCAGCCCCAGCATTTT. The encoded protein is CASSPSGLWQPQHF. The chain recombines TRBV18 with TRBJ1-5, with D unclear. Trimming cost V 2 bases and J 7 bases, with 12 bases left between them. The CDR3 runs to 14 residues. Germline assignment: CDR1 KGHSH and CDR2 LQKENI. Drawing the rest from reference TRBV18 and TRBJ1-5, the complete variable domain is NAGVMQNPRHLVRRRGQEARLRCSPMKGHSHVYWYRQLPEEGLKFMVYLQKENIIDESGMPKERFSAEFPKEGPSILRIQQVVRGDSAAYFCASSPSGLWQPQHFGDGTRLSIL.

The chain has TRBV2 and TRBJ2-3; D is perhaps TRBD1 (6 bases). Per the germline V gene, CDR1 is SNHLY and CDR2 is FYNNEI. Trimming pared 8 bases from V and 10 bases from J, leaving 19 bases between. The CDR3 sequence is 13 residues long. CDR3 amino acids: CASDGQTTSAQYF. CDR3 nucleotide sequence: TGTGCCAGCGACGGACAGACGACTTCGGCGCAGTATTTT.

CDR3 in amino acids: CASSQPPGGGPGADTQYF. In DNA form, the CDR3 reads TGCGCCAGCAGCCAACCCCCCGGGGGAGGGCCGGGAGCAGATACGCAGTATTTT. This sequence joins TRBV4-1 and TRBJ2-3; 7 bases line up with TRBD2. The CDR3 spans 18 residues. CDR1 is MGHRA, CDR2 YSYEKL, per germline. V lost 2 bases to trimming and J lost 4 bases; unmatched junction nucleotides: 15.

CDR3 in DNA: TGTGCCAGCAGCTTACAGACTGTAGGGAAAGAGACCCAGTACTTC. Protein product: CASSLQTVGKETQYF. This rearrangement joins TRBV7-2 to TRBJ2-5; D is undetermined. The CDR3 contains 15 residues. V shed 2 bases and J shed 3 bases, with 13 bases lying between them. Germline V CDR1 and CDR2: SGHTA, FQGNSA.

The rearrangement joins TRBV5-6 to TRBJ2-5; 9 bases match TRBD2. In germline, CDR1 is SGHDT, CDR2 YYEEEE. The CDR3 runs to 15 residues. The ends lost 1 base at V and 1 base at J; junction bases unmatched: 2. CDR3 bases: TGTGCCAGCAGCTTGTTAGCGGGGGCCCAAGAGACCCAGTACTTC. Translated: CASSLLAGAQETQYF.

The chain combines TRBV10-1 with TRBJ1-5; possible D gene TRBD1, 5 bases. Trimming took off 4 bases at V and 4 bases at J, with 8 bases between the two ends. This CDR3 has 13 residues. From germline, CDR1 is WNHNN and CDR2 SYGVQD (reference sequence). CDR3 sequence reads: CASSAGLNQPQHF. The CDR3 DNA is TGCGCCAGCAGTGCAGGGTTGAATCAGCCCCAGCATTTT.

This chain uses TRBV21-1 with TRBJ2-7; the table's D gene call, TRBD1, was not cross checked with the DNA. TRBV21-1 is marked as a pseudogene. The CDR3 consists of 16 residues. CDR3 coding DNA: TGTGCCAGCAGTCCTAAAAAAGGACAGCTAACCTACGAGCAGTACTTC. It translates to CASSPKKGQLTYEQYF.

The chain has TRBV4-2 and TRBJ1-6, with no clear D. Trimming stripped 1 base from V and 9 bases from J, with 10 bases between. Germline V gives CDR1 LGHNA, CDR2 YNFKEQ. The CDR3 contains 14 residues. As DNA, the CDR3 is TGTGCCAGCAGCCAAGGCGGGATAGGTTCACCCCTCCACTTT. This encodes CASSQGGIGSPLHF.

The CDR3 DNA is TGTGCCAGCAGCGGCGACAGGGAGGAGACCCAGTACTTC. This translates into CASSGDREETQYF. This chain connects TRBV5-6 to TRBJ2-5; 7 bases match TRBD1. Per the germline V gene, CDR1 is SGHDT and CDR2 is YYEEEE. Trimming took 4 bases from V and 5 from J; bases not matched to a gene: 5. The CDR3 is made up of 13 amino acids.

The chain carries TRBV5-1 and TRBJ1-4; D possibly corresponds to TRBD1 (5 bases). Germline CDR1 and CDR2: SGHRS and YFSETQ. The CDR3 is 15 amino acids. The V and J ends lost 1 base and 10 bases respectively, with 17 bases between them. CDR3 amino acids: CASSLSSGGRGKLFF. CDR3 in DNA: TGCGCCAGCAGCTTGAGTTCTGGGGGAAGAGGAAAACTGTTTTTT.

This clone was counted once. The chain employs TRBV28 and TRBJ2-3; D call uncertain. Germline CDR1 is MDHEN and CDR2 is SYDVKM. The CDR3 runs 12 residues. V was cut by 3 bases and J by 3 bases, with 4 bases left in between. DNA of the CDR3: TGTGCCAGCAGTTTTCTAACAGATACGCAGTATTTT. Its protein is CASSFLTDTQYF.

This chain connects TRBV19 to TRBJ1-1; 8 bases are a match to TRBD1. Unmatched junction bases numbered 5, after V lost 4 bases and J lost 7 bases. The CDR3 is made up of 13 amino acids. In germline, CDR1 is LNHDA, CDR2 SQIVND (reference sequence). The CDR3 loop is CASSTGTGHEAFF. The CDR3 DNA reads TGTGCCAGTAGTACCGGGACAGGACATGAAGCTTTCTTT.

The count of this clone is one. J is TRBJ2-7 and V is TRBV19, with unresolved D. The CDR3 has 12 residues. CDR1 is LNHDA, CDR2 SQIVND, per germline (reference sequence). Trimming cost V 4 bases and J 3 bases, with 7 bases left between them. DNA for the CDR3: TGTGCCAGTAGTACCTACAGCTACGAGCAGTACTTC. Protein sequence: CASSTYSYEQYF.

The chain uses TRBV5-6 and TRBJ1-4; D unresolved. This CDR3 is built from 15 residues. Germline V lookup: CDR1 SGHDT, CDR2 YYEEEE. With 2 bases removed from V and 8 bases from J, the gap between germline ends came to 16 bases. The CDR3 DNA is TGTGCCAGCAGCTTTAAGTCCGGCTTAGGGGAAAAACTGTTTTTT. This translates into CASSFKSGLGEKLFF.

On this clone itself: Within the sample, other DNA sequences also encode this same CDR3. The chain has TRBV12-3 or TRBV12-4 and TRBJ1-4, with D uncertain. The CDR3 consists of 11 residues. V lost 1 base to trimming and J lost 8 bases, with 2 bases between them. CDR3 sequence: CASSLGEKLFF. CDR3 bases: TGTGCCAGCAGTTTAGGCGAAAAACTGTTTTTT.

The CDR3 reads CASSASVPAFF. CDR3 coding DNA: TGTGCCAGCAGTGCCTCCGTGCCAGCTTTCTTT. The chain links TRBV6-2 or TRBV6-3 to TRBJ1-1; no clear D. V lost 5 bases and J lost 10, with 11 bases in between. CDR3 length: 11 residues. Germline V CDR1 and CDR2: MNHEY, SVGEGT.

This rearrangement joins TRBV3-1 (or the pseudogene TRBV3-2) to TRBJ1-2; 7 nucleotides align to TRBD1. The CDR3 sequence is 16 residues long. V was clipped by 4 bases and J by 4 bases; unmatched bases: 12. Germline CDR1 is LGHDT and CDR2 is YNNKEL (reference sequence). The CDR3: CASSPSTGELGYGYTF. The CDR3 region has the DNA TGTGCCAGCAGCCCTTCAACAGGGGAGTTGGGCTATGGCTACACCTTC.

V gene TRBV3-1 (or the pseudogene TRBV3-2) combines with J gene TRBJ2-5; D is unclear. Trimming shortened V by 2 bases and J by 7 bases, and 14 bases separated the two germline ends. Per germline, CDR1 LGHDT and CDR2 YNNKEL (reference sequence). The CDR3 sequence is 14 residues long. The CDR3 DNA follows: TGTGCCAGCAGCCAATATGAGCTGGATGGGACCCAGTACTTC. Amino acids: CASSQYELDGTQYF.

The V and J genes are TRBV28 and TRBJ1-5; TRBD1 matches 10 bases. Germline CDR1 MDHEN, CDR2 SYDVKM. V gave up 6 bases and J gave up 4 bases; unmatched junction bases: 3. The CDR3 extends over 14 amino acids. CDR3 DNA: TGTGCCAGCAGGCAGGACAGGGGGAATCAGCCCCAGCATTTT. It is translated as CASRQDRGNQPQHF.

This sequence joins TRBV19 and TRBJ1-1; D ambiguous. The germline V gene has CDR1 LNHDA and CDR2 SQIVND (reference sequence). The germline V and J ends were trimmed by 0 bases and 9 bases, with 20 bases remaining between them. The CDR3 sequence is 16 residues long. DNA for the CDR3: TGTGCCAGTAGTATAGATGCGGCCGCGGTGCCGACTAAAGCTTTCTTT. Protein product: CASSIDAAAVPTKAFF.

The J gene is TRBJ1-2, the V gene TRBV6-5; D perhaps matches TRBD1 (5 bases). Deletions cut 11 bases from V and 0 bases from J, with 10 bases between. Per the germline V gene, CDR1 is MNHEY and CDR2 is SVGAGI. The CDR3 has 12 residues. CDR3 residues: CAGAAPNYGYTF. CDR3 sequence (DNA): TGTGCCGGGGCAGCGCCTAACTATGGCTACACCTTC.

Here the CDR3 DNA reads TGTGCCAGCAGCCCCGGAGGAAGTCAGCCCCAGCATTTT. It translates to CASSPGGSQPQHF. The chain carries TRBV11-1 and TRBJ1-5, with D unclear. This CDR3 region has 13 residues. The germline V and J ends were trimmed by 5 bases and 6 bases, with 11 bases remaining between them. Germline V lookup: CDR1 SGHAT, CDR2 FQDESV (reference sequence).

V gene TRBV12-5 combines with J gene TRBJ1-2; D gene uncertain. CDR3 size: 17 residues. Per germline, CDR1 LGHNT and CDR2 FRNRAP. The V end lost 1 base, the J end lost 2 bases, and 17 bases lay between the germline ends. Here the CDR3 reads CASGLAPGPVKNYGYTF. CDR3 DNA: TGTGCTAGTGGTTTGGCACCAGGACCGGTAAAAAACTATGGCTACACCTTC.

V usage is TRBV28 and J usage is TRBJ2-4; a weak D match, TRBD1 (5 bases). The CDR3 runs to 15 residues. V lost 11 bases and J 0 bases, leaving 17 bases between the germline ends. Per the germline V gene, CDR1 is MDHEN and CDR2 is SYDVKM. DNA for the CDR3: TGTGCCGTCGAAGGGGCCCCAGTAGCCAAAAACATTCAGTACTTC. Amino acid sequence: CAVEGAPVAKNIQYF.